The 17 T cell receptor beta chains in this list originate from one sample, sequenced in a study of blood T cell repertoires in COVID-19. The protocol was immunoSEQ multiplex PCR, while the TCRdb copy is restricted to in-frame clones and leaves out a portion. In the table there are hundreds of thousands of clones, about 88% of which are singletons. Sample: peripheral blood. Receptors originate from a woman in her thirties or forties who had recovered from COVID-19.

The chain has TRBV6-6 and TRBJ2-7, with D uncertain. Trimming removed 0 bases at V and 4 bases at J, with 7 bases between. In germline, CDR1 is MNHNY, CDR2 SVGAGI (reference sequence). The CDR3 is 13 residues long. The CDR3 here is CASSYSAGYEQYF. The CDR3 DNA follows: TGTGCCAGCAGTTACTCGGCCGGGTACGAGCAGTACTTC.

The rearrangement joins TRBV27 to TRBJ2-1; 8 bases are a match to TRBD1. From germline, CDR1 is MNHEY and CDR2 SMNVEV (reference sequence). J was trimmed by 4 bases and V by 4 bases; bases with no gene match: 6. The CDR3 loop spans 15 amino acids. For the CDR3, the DNA is TGTGCCAGCAGTTACCGACAGGGGAGATACAATGAGCAGTTCTTC. This encodes CASSYRQGRYNEQFF.

The J gene is TRBJ1-5, the V gene TRBV29-1; D is unresolved. V gave up 7 bases and J gave up 4 bases, with 14 bases separating them. This CDR3 spans 13 amino acids. CDR1 SQVTM and CDR2 ANQGSEA come from the germline V gene. The CDR3 DNA reads TGCAGCGCTGGCGGAGGGAGGAATCAGCCCCAGCATTTT. Translation gives CSAGGGRNQPQHF.

J is TRBJ2-1 and V is TRBV7-2, with a tentative D call TRBD2 (5 bases). V was trimmed by 5 bases and J by 6 bases, leaving 20 bases between them. Germline CDR1 SGHTA, CDR2 FQGNSA. The CDR3 has 16 residues. DNA of the CDR3: TGTGCCAGCAGCGCTGTAGGACTGCTGCTTCTCAATGAGCAGTTCTTC. The encoded protein is CASSAVGLLLLNEQFF. Combining the CDR3 with reference TRBV7-2 and TRBJ2-1 gives the whole variable domain GAGVSQSPSNKVTEKGKDVELRCDPISGHTALYWYRQSLGQGLEFLIYFQGNSAPDKSGLPSDRFSAERTGGSVSTLTIQRTQQEDSAVYLCASSAVGLLLLNEQFFGPGTRLTVL.

The sample holds one count of this clone. The V and J genes are TRBV30 and TRBJ2-2, with a tentative D call TRBD2 (6 bases). The CDR3 is made up of 13 amino acids. Germline assignment: CDR1 GTSNPN and CDR2 SVGIG (reference sequence). V lost 2 bases to trimming and J lost 4 bases, with 8 bases between them. The CDR3 DNA follows: TGTGCCTGGAGTTTTAGCGGCACCGGGGAGCTGTTTTTT. Amino acids: CAWSFSGTGELFF.

The J gene is TRBJ2-3, the V gene TRBV4-3; D uncertain. Germline CDR1 and CDR2: LGHNA and YSLEER. V shed 0 bases and J shed 2 bases, with 9 bases lying between them. CDR3 length: 15 residues. The CDR3 region is CASSQERRVTDTQYF. CDR3 nucleotide sequence: TGCGCCAGCAGCCAAGAGAGGAGAGTCACAGATACGCAGTATTTT.

The J gene is TRBJ2-7, the V gene TRBV18; 9 bases are a match to TRBD1. Germline V gene data show CDR1 as KGHSH and CDR2 as LQKENI. J was trimmed by 3 bases and V by 4 bases; bases with no gene match: 4. The CDR3 runs to 14 residues. This CDR3 is CASSHPGQGYEQYF. DNA for the CDR3: TGTGCCAGCTCACATCCGGGACAGGGCTACGAGCAGTACTTC.

The chain combines TRBV7-2 with TRBJ2-5; 7 bases agree with TRBD2. Germline CDR1 is SGHTA and CDR2 is FQGNSA. Germline trimming cut 1 base from V and 5 bases from J; bases unmatched to any gene: 10. The CDR3 totals 16 residues. The CDR3 sequence: CASSLERAGVGETQYF. CDR3 coding DNA: TGTGCCAGCAGCTTAGAGAGGGCGGGAGTGGGGGAGACCCAGTACTTC.

This rearrangement joins TRBV19 to TRBJ1-4; 7 bases align to TRBD1. Germline loops: CDR1 LNHDA, CDR2 SQIVND (reference sequence). This CDR3 comprises 13 residues. V was clipped by 6 bases and J by 4 bases; unmatched bases: 2. DNA of the CDR3: TGTGCCAGTAGCGGGACAGTTAATGAAAAACTGTTTTTT. Amino acids: CASSGTVNEKLFF.

This chain uses TRBV13 with TRBJ2-7; no clear D gene. Germline V gene lookup returns CDR1 PRHDT and CDR2 FYEKMQ (reference sequence). The CDR3 sequence is 16 residues long. V lost 4 bases and J lost 3, with 19 bases in between. The CDR3 reads CASSSRVASPIYEQYF. DNA for the CDR3: TGTGCCAGCAGCTCTCGGGTAGCATCCCCTATCTACGAGCAGTACTTC.

This chain connects TRBV27 to TRBJ1-2, with TRBD1 matching 9 bases. Germline CDR1 is MNHEY and CDR2 is SMNVEV (reference sequence). V dropped 6 bases and J dropped 7; count of bases not matched to a gene: 9. This CDR3 has 14 residues. CDR3: CASSIRQGGGGYTF. CDR3 nucleotide sequence: TGTGCCAGCAGCATCCGACAGGGGGGAGGTGGCTACACCTTC.

The chain has TRBV9 and TRBJ2-1; 11 bases map to TRBD2. The CDR3 totals 15 residues. Germline CDR1 and CDR2: SGDLS and YYNGEE. V gave up 0 bases and J gave up 9 bases; unmatched junction bases: 5. The CDR3 DNA follows: TGTGCCAGCAGCGTAGAGACTAGCGGGAAGGGTGAGCAGTTCTTC. As protein: CASSVETSGKGEQFF.

Only a few counts were recorded for this clone. This rearrangement joins TRBV18 to TRBJ1-1; D is perhaps TRBD1 (5 bases). Trimming removed 3 bases at V and 6 bases at J, with 17 bases between. The CDR3 spans 15 residues. Germline V CDR1 and CDR2: KGHSH, LQKENI. The CDR3 here is CASSPSRGGDSEAFF. The CDR3 coding sequence is TGTGCCAGCTCACCCTCCCGGGGGGGAGACTCTGAAGCTTTCTTT. Combining the CDR3 with reference TRBV18 and TRBJ1-1 gives the whole variable domain NAGVMQNPRHLVRRRGQEARLRCSPMKGHSHVYWYRQLPEEGLKFMVYLQKENIIDESGMPKERFSAEFPKEGPSILRIQQVVRGDSAAYFCASSPSRGGDSEAFFGQGTRLTVV.

The chain combines TRBV6-5 with TRBJ1-1; TRBD1 matches 7 bases. CDR1 is MNHEY, CDR2 SVGAGI, per germline. The CDR3 consists of 14 residues. Losses at the gene ends were 7 bases for V and 4 bases for J; bases not matched to a gene: 9. CDR3 bases: TGTGCCAGCAAACTAACAGGGGACGGCACTGAAGCTTTCTTT. The encoded protein is CASKLTGDGTEAFF.

This chain connects TRBV24-1 to TRBJ2-1; 7 positions agree with TRBD2. V trimming: 3 bases; J trimming: 10 bases; junction bases outside the gene matches: 14. Germline CDR1 reads KGHDR; CDR2 reads SFDVKD. The CDR3 sequence is 16 residues long. The CDR3, as DNA: TGTGCCACCAGTGATGCCCCCGGGACTACCCCGCGGGAGCAGTTCTTC. Its protein is CATSDAPGTTPREQFF.

The chain combines TRBV24-1 with TRBJ2-1; 8 bases fit TRBD2. After removal of 7 bases from V and 10 bases from J, the junction contained 2 bases not matched to a gene. This CDR3 is built from 11 residues. CDR1 and CDR2 from the germline V gene are KGHDR and SFDVKD. The CDR3 bases are TGTGCCACCAGCCGACTAGCGGAGCAGTTCTTC. Residues: CATSRLAEQFF.

This rearrangement joins TRBV14 to TRBJ1-2, with 9 bases aligning to TRBD1. The CDR3 extends over 14 amino acids. Germline values: CDR1 SGHDN, CDR2 FVKESK. V was pared by 4 bases and J by 0 bases, with 0 bases of the junction left unmatched. This chain's CDR3 is CASSRQGANYGYTF. CDR3 DNA: TGTGCCAGCAGCCGACAGGGGGCTAACTATGGCTACACCTTC.